Presented here are 28 T cell receptor beta chains from one specimen sequenced in a study of human T cells and chemical hapten exposure. The template was total RNA from unfractionated whole blood. MiXCR was run by TCRdb on the 5' RACE reads, yielding one entry per CDR3 protein. The sample has about 140,000 distinct CDR3 sequences, roughly 4% seen once; the top ten hold approximately 1.3%. The receptors were gathered from a female donor in good health.

This clonotype occurred a few times. The chain employs TRBV6-1 and TRBJ1-2; D perhaps matches TRBD1 (5 bases). V gave up 3 bases and J gave up 5 bases, with 10 bases separating them. The CDR3 length is 13 residues. CDR1 and CDR2 from the germline V gene are MNHNS and SASEGT. The CDR3, as DNA: TGTGCCAGCAGTGACGGACACCCGTATGGCTACACCTTC. This translates into CASSDGHPYGYTF.

This clonotype was recorded many times. The chain employs TRBV7-2 and TRBJ2-1; unclear D gene. The germline CDR1 and CDR2 sequences are SGHTA and FQGNSA. Deletions cut 2 bases from V and 3 bases from J, with 11 bases between. The CDR3 loop spans 15 amino acids. The CDR3 region is CASSLTGYLYNEQFF. The CDR3, as DNA: TGTGCCAGCAGCTTAACTGGCTACCTCTACAATGAGCAGTTCTTC.

This clonotype has a count of ten or more. The gene calls are TRBV12-3 or TRBV12-4 and TRBJ1-2; D possibly corresponds to TRBD1 (5 bases). The V end lost 5 bases, the J end lost 0 bases, and 16 bases lay between the germline ends. CDR3 length equals 16 residues. CDR3 loop: CASSPQTGTANYGYTF. The DNA of the CDR3 is TGTGCCAGCAGTCCTCAAACCGGGACGGCTAACTATGGCTACACCTTC.

This clonotype occurred a few times. This rearrangement joins TRBV19 to TRBJ1-1, with D hard to call. This CDR3 spans 13 amino acids. Per the germline V gene, CDR1 is LNHDA and CDR2 is SQIVND (reference sequence). Trimming removed 2 bases from V and 1 base from J, with 5 bases in between. CDR3 nucleotides: TGTGCCAGTAGTATACCAGGGAACACTGAAGCTTTCTTT. It yields the protein CASSIPGNTEAFF.

This clonotype has only a few counts. This chain joins TRBV20-1 and TRBJ2-7, with D possibly TRBD1 on 7 matching bases. This CDR3 has 13 amino acids. V was pared by 5 bases and J by 7 bases, with 18 bases between. CDR1 and CDR2 (germline): DFQATT, SNEGSKA (reference sequence). This chain's CDR3 is CSAQGGRSREQYF. The CDR3 coding sequence is TGCAGTGCTCAGGGGGGACGCTCGAGGGAGCAGTACTTC.

Turning to this clonotype: This may be a read error: a much more frequent sequence differs by one nucleotide. The chain joins TRBV20-1 to TRBJ1-1; weak D call: TRBD1 (5 bases). V lost 4 bases, J lost 6 bases, and 18 bases lay in between. The CDR3 has 14 amino acids. CDR1 and CDR2 (germline): DFQATT, SNEGSKA (reference sequence). Written as DNA, the CDR3 is TGCAGTGCTAAAGGGGCAGGGTTCATAGCTGAAGCTTTCTTT. Translated: CSAKGAGFIAEAFF.

There are many counts of this clonotype. The gene calls are TRBV11-1 and TRBJ2-7; D is unresolved. Trimming removed 5 bases at V and 6 bases at J, with 14 bases between. This CDR3 is built from 13 residues. Germline V gene data show CDR1 as SGHAT and CDR2 as FQDESV (reference sequence). The CDR3 protein is CASSKDGPGEQYF. Written as DNA, the CDR3 is TGTGCCAGCAGCAAGGACGGCCCCGGCGAGCAGTACTTC. Full variable domain (outside the CDR3, taken from reference TRBV11-1 and TRBJ2-7): EAEVAQSPRYKITEKSQAVAFWCDPISGHATLYWYRQILGQGPELLVQFQDESVVDDSQLPKDRFSAERLKGVDSTLKIQPAELGDSAMYLCASSKDGPGEQYFGPGTRLTVT.

This clonotype occurred many times. The chain employs TRBV9 and TRBJ2-1; D gene ambiguous. The CDR3 sequence is 14 residues long. V was cut by 0 bases and J by 0 bases, with 4 bases left in between. Germline lookup yields CDR1 SGDLS and CDR2 YYNGEE. CDR3 nucleotides: TGTGCCAGCAGCGTAGGGAGCTCCTACAATGAGCAGTTCTTC. Its translation: CASSVGSSYNEQFF.

This chain links TRBV19 with TRBJ2-2; perhaps TRBD2 as D (6 bases). V lost 6 bases and J 6 bases, leaving 11 bases between the germline ends. Germline values: CDR1 LNHDA, CDR2 SQIVND (reference sequence). This CDR3 comprises 13 residues. The CDR3 is CASRKGEAGELFF. The CDR3 DNA sequence: TGTGCCAGTAGGAAAGGGGAGGCCGGGGAGCTGTTTTTT.

This clonotype has just a few counts. The chain couples TRBV12-3 or TRBV12-4 to TRBJ1-4, with 9 bases identical to TRBD1. The CDR3 loop spans 15 amino acids. Trimming cost V 6 bases and J 4 bases; bases outside gene matches: 6. CDR3 protein: CASRSTGGNNEKLFF. The CDR3 DNA reads TGTGCCAGCAGATCTACAGGGGGCAATAATGAAAAACTGTTTTTT.

This clonotype has at least ten counts. The rearrangement uses TRBV10-3 and TRBJ2-3; 9 bases match TRBD2. Germline CDR1 and CDR2: ENHRY and SYGVKD. V trimming: 10 bases; J trimming: 2 bases; junction bases outside the gene matches: 13. The CDR3 length is 16 residues. As DNA, the CDR3 is TGTGCCACTCGTGGGAGCGGGGGGACACTCACAGATACGCAGTATTTT. It translates to CATRGSGGTLTDTQYF.

This clonotype was seen at least ten times. The chain is built from TRBV10-3 and TRBJ1-6; D is perhaps TRBD1 (5 bases). The ends were cut back, 4 bases at V and 9 bases at J, with 16 bases in the middle. CDR3 length: 15 residues. Germline values: CDR1 ENHRY, CDR2 SYGVKD. CDR3 region: CAISVANAQGSPLHF. For the CDR3, the DNA is TGTGCCATCAGTGTGGCCAACGCGCAGGGTTCACCCCTCCACTTT.

Many counts were recorded for this clonotype. This chain uses TRBV5-6 with TRBJ1-5; D gene uncertain. The CDR3 has 17 residues. V lost 4 bases to trimming and J lost 1 base, with 18 bases between them. Germline CDR1 SGHDT, CDR2 YYEEEE. CDR3 region: CASSLSYGRRSNQPQHF. In nucleotides, the CDR3 is TGTGCCAGCAGCCTCAGCTACGGGAGGAGGAGCAATCAGCCCCAGCATTTT. Together with reference TRBV5-6 and TRBJ1-5, the CDR3 gives the full variable domain: DAGVTQSPTHLIKTRGQQVTLRCSPKSGHDTVSWYQQALGQGPQFIFQYYEEEERQRGNFPDRFSGHQFPNYSSELNVNALLLGDSALYLCASSLSYGRRSNQPQHFGDGTRLSIL.

This clonotype has only a few counts. The CDR3 is CASSYRDRGPSPLHF. For the CDR3, the DNA is TGTGCCAGCAGTTACCGGGACAGGGGACCATCACCCCTCCACTTT. The chain has TRBV6-5 and TRBJ1-6; 10 bases are a match to TRBD1. The germline V gene encodes CDR1 MNHEY and CDR2 SVGAGI. J was trimmed by 10 bases and V by 2 bases; bases with no gene match: 5. There are 15 residues in the CDR3.

This clonotype has a count of ten or more. The chain employs TRBV18 and TRBJ1-5; D uncertain. There are 13 residues in the CDR3. V gave up 5 bases and J gave up 7 bases, with 12 bases separating them. Germline lookup yields CDR1 KGHSH and CDR2 LQKENI. The chain's CDR3 is CASSGGVDQPQHF. The CDR3 region has the DNA TGTGCCAGCTCAGGCGGGGTAGACCAGCCCCAGCATTTT.

This clonotype was detected many times. The genes are TRBV5-5 and TRBJ2-1; D remains unclear. V lost 4 bases and J 12 bases, leaving 14 bases between the germline ends. There are 12 residues in the CDR3. From germline, CDR1 is SGHKS and CDR2 YYEKEE (reference sequence). DNA for the CDR3: TGTGCCAGCAGCCCGATCCACTGGGCGCAGTTCTTC. Translated, it gives CASSPIHWAQFF.

This clonotype has at least ten counts. This rearrangement joins TRBV3-1 to TRBJ2-3; D is unresolved. CDR3 length equals 10 residues. CDR1 is LGHDT and CDR2 is YNNKEL in the germline V gene (reference sequence). V lost 1 base and J lost 9, with 2 bases in between. The DNA of the CDR3 is TGTGCCAGCAGCCAAGGCACGCAGTATTTT. Translation gives CASSQGTQYF.

This clonotype has at least ten counts. V is TRBV12-3 or TRBV12-4 and J is TRBJ2-1; a weak D match, TRBD2 (6 bases). Trimming pared 7 bases from V and 4 bases from J, leaving 17 bases between. The CDR3 is 15 residues long. CDR3 loop: CASTWGGETYNEQFF. The CDR3 region has the DNA TGTGCCAGCACCTGGGGCGGGGAGACATACAATGAGCAGTTCTTC.

The gene calls are TRBV29-1 and TRBJ2-5; TRBD1 agrees at 9 bases. Losses at the gene ends were 7 bases for V and 8 bases for J; bases not matched to a gene: 14. The germline V gene has CDR1 SQVTM and CDR2 ANQGSEA. The CDR3 is made up of 14 amino acids. The CDR3 loop reads CSGFGTGQKDTQYF. The CDR3 DNA follows: TGCAGCGGGTTTGGGACAGGGCAAAAGGACACCCAGTACTTC.

In its sample, this clonotype was seen many times. CDR3 bases: TGTGCCAGCAGTGAAGTTACTGGCCAGTACTTC. This gives the protein CASSEVTGQYF. The gene calls are TRBV2 and TRBJ2-7; the D is unclear. V shed 1 base and J shed 10 bases, with 8 bases lying between them. Germline V gene lookup returns CDR1 SNHLY and CDR2 FYNNEI. CDR3 size: 11 residues.

This clonotype has ten or more counts. The rearrangement uses TRBV28 and TRBJ2-3; no clear D. Trimming stripped 5 bases from V and 6 bases from J, with 9 bases between. In germline, CDR1 is MDHEN, CDR2 SYDVKM. The CDR3 loop spans 12 amino acids. The CDR3 DNA follows: TGTGCCAGCAGTATCCCGGAGGATACGCAGTATTTT. Translation gives CASSIPEDTQYF. Supplemented by reference TRBV28 and TRBJ2-3, the full variable domain reads DVKVTQSSRYLVKRTGEKVFLECVQDMDHENMFWYRQDPGLGLRLIYFSYDVKMKEKGDIPEGYSVSREKKERFSLILESASTNQTSMYLCASSIPEDTQYFGPGTRLTVL.

This clonotype was picked up many times. V gene TRBV5-1 combines with J gene TRBJ1-1, with a weak D call TRBD1 (5 bases). CDR1 and CDR2 (germline): SGHRS, YFSETQ. Trimming pared 0 bases from V and 6 bases from J, leaving 15 bases between. The CDR3 sequence is 15 residues long. The CDR3 DNA reads as TGCGCCAGCAGCTTGGGGTCTACAGGCTCCCCTGAAGCTTTCTTT. This sequence encodes CASSLGSTGSPEAFF.

This clonotype was seen ten or more times. This rearrangement joins TRBV12-3 or TRBV12-4 to TRBJ2-2; D may be TRBD2 (6 bases). The V end lost 2 bases, the J end lost 3 bases, and 10 bases lay between the germline ends. The CDR3 has 15 residues. CDR3 nucleotide sequence: TGTGCCAGCAGTTTATTAGCGGCGCACACCGGGGAGCTGTTTTTT. Translating it yields CASSLLAAHTGELFF.

This clonotype showed up just a few times. The V and J genes are TRBV19 and TRBJ1-6, with 10 nucleotides matching TRBD1. Germline CDR1 and CDR2: LNHDA and SQIVND (reference sequence). The CDR3 runs 15 residues. V gave up 3 bases and J gave up 6 bases; unmatched junction bases: 2. DNA for the CDR3: TGTGCCAGTAGTATGGGGACAGGGGCTAATTCACCCCTCCACTTT. Translated, it gives CASSMGTGANSPLHF.

The sample holds many counts of this clonotype. The genes are TRBV9 and TRBJ2-3; unclear D gene. Germline V gene lookup returns CDR1 SGDLS and CDR2 YYNGEE. The CDR3 has 12 amino acids. The V end was cut by 3 bases, the J end by 3 bases, with 5 bases between. The CDR3 nucleotides read TGTGCCAGCAGCGGGCAGACAGATACGCAGTATTTT. As protein: CASSGQTDTQYF. The entire variable domain, with the rest obtained from reference TRBV9 and TRBJ2-3, is as follows: DSGVTQTPKHLITATGQRVTLRCSPRSGDLSVYWYQQSLDQGLQFLIQYYNGEERAKGNILERFSAQQFPDLHSELNLSSLELGDSALYFCASSGQTDTQYFGPGTRLTVL.

This clonotype was recorded at least ten times. The V and J genes are TRBV12-3 or TRBV12-4 and TRBJ1-1, with D hard to call. The ends were cut back, 3 bases at V and 4 bases at J, with 6 bases in the middle. The CDR3 contains 12 residues. CDR3 in amino acids: CASSFWSTEAFF. CDR3 in DNA: TGTGCCAGCAGTTTTTGGAGCACTGAAGCTTTCTTT.

The table lists this clonotype with many counts. V usage is TRBV9 and J usage is TRBJ2-3, with D perhaps being TRBD1 or TRBD2 (5 bases each). From germline, CDR1 is SGDLS and CDR2 YYNGEE. The CDR3 is 16 residues long. Trimming shortened V by 4 bases and J by 2 bases, and 17 bases separated the two germline ends. The CDR3 spells CASSSFGDPNTDTQYF. As DNA, the CDR3 is TGTGCCAGCAGCTCTTTCGGGGACCCCAACACAGATACGCAGTATTTT.

This clonotype came up many times. The chain joins TRBV2 to TRBJ2-5, with 11 bases that match TRBD2. With 8 bases clipped from V and 3 bases from J, the junction kept 8 bases outside the gene matches. The CDR3 extends over 15 amino acids. Germline V gene lookup returns CDR1 SNHLY and CDR2 FYNNEI. The DNA of the CDR3 is TGTGCCAGCGGAGATTCGGGACTAGCGGAAGAGACCCAGTACTTC. The encoded protein is CASGDSGLAEETQYF.